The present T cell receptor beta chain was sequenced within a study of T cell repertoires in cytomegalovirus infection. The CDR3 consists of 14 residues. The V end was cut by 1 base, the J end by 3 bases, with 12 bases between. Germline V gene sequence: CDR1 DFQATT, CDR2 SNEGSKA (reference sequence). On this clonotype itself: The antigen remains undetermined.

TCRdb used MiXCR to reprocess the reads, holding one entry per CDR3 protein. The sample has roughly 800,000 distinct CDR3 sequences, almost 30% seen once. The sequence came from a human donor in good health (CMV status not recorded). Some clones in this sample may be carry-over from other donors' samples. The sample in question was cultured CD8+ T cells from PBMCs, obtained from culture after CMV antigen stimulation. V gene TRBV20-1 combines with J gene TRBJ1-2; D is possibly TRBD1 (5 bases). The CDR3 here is CSARVEQGYYGYTF. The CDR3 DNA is TGCAGTGCTAGAGTGGAGCAGGGATACTATGGCTACACCTTC.